This T cell receptor beta chain came from a study of blood T cell repertoires in COVID-19. Study at large: Samples taken during acute and convalescent COVID-19 were collected in the United States, Italy and Spain. PBMCs, B-cell-depleted T cells, or T cells were the source of the cDNA or gDNA that made up the material.

Original processing methods: Amplification from reference gene primers served as the basis for estimated nucleated cell counts. The protocol was immunoSEQ multiplex PCR, while the TCRdb copy is restricted to in-frame clones and leaves out a portion. V, J and clone size derive from that table, while D and trimming were established from the DNA sequence. This table holds roughly 130,000 clones, more than 80% found once. This CDR3 is built from 13 residues. The V and J ends lost 2 bases and 7 bases respectively, with 6 bases between them. Germline CDR1 and CDR2: KGHSH and LQKENI. The sample comprised peripheral blood. This chain joins TRBV18 and TRBJ1-6, with no clear D. This TCR was sampled from a woman aged 55-69 years with acute or convalescent COVID-19. In DNA form, the CDR3 reads TGTGCCAGCTCACCAGGCGGGAATTCACCCCTCCACTTT. Translated: CASSPGGNSPLHF.